One sample yielded the 3 T cell receptor beta chains listed below, sequenced in a study of shared clonotypes between healthy human individuals. Using immunoSEQ multiplex PCR, the repertoire was profiled, and TCRdb retains in-frame clones only, with some absent. The sample gives some 690,000 clones, 90% of which show up once; 34% is in the top ten. The specimen was memory CD8+ T cells from PBMCs. The subset was: CD45RO+ cells pooled with CCR7-negative TemRA cells. The receptors were sampled from a man aged 18 to 29 in good health. Some clones in this sample may be carry-over from other donors' samples.

Points on this clone: Different DNA sequences within this sample yield the same CDR3. This chain joins TRBV19 and TRBJ2-7; perhaps D is TRBD1 or TRBD2 (5 bases each). CDR1 LNHDA and CDR2 SQIVND come from the germline V gene (reference sequence). The V gene lost 3 bases and the J gene lost 6 bases, with 12 bases spanning the gap. The CDR3 runs 13 residues. The CDR3 DNA reads as TGTGCCAGTAGTATCGATCAGAGGGGCGAGCAGTACTTC. Residues: CASSIDQRGEQYF. Together with reference TRBV19 and TRBJ2-7, the CDR3 gives the full variable domain: DGGITQSPKYLFRKEGQNVTLSCEQNLNHDAMYWYRQDPGQGLRLIYYSQIVNDFQKGDIAEGYSVSREKKESFPLTVTSAQKNPTAFYLCASSIDQRGEQYFGPGTRLTVT.

The V call is TRBV7-2, the J call TRBJ2-5; D is unclear. Trimming removed 1 base from V and 4 bases from J, with 13 bases in between. The CDR3 covers 15 residues. CDR1 and CDR2 from the germline V gene are SGHTA and FQGNSA. The CDR3 DNA reads as TGTGCCAGCAGCTTAGGTAACTGGATAGGAGAGACCCAGTACTTC. It codes for CASSLGNWIGETQYF.

This clone has a handful of counts. Sequence at one end of the junction differs from germline and may be a read error. This chain joins TRBV27 and TRBJ1-4, with D possibly TRBD1 on 6 matching bases. The CDR3 has 13 residues. Germline CDR1 is MNHEY and CDR2 is SMNVEV (reference sequence). CDR3 sequence: CASSFGGLSKLFF. CDR3 in DNA: TGTGCCAGTAGTTTTGGGGGCCTTTCTAAACTGTTTTTT.